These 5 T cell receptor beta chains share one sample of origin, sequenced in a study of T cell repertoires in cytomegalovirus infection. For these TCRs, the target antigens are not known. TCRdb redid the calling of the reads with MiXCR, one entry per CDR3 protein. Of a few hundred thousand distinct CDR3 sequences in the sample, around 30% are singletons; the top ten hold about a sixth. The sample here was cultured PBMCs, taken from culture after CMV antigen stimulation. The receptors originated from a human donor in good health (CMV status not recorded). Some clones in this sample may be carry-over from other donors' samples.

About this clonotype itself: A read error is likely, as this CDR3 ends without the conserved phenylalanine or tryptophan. The CDR3 protein is CASSLHPAGGQQPQHS. CDR3 in DNA: TGTGCCAGCAGCCTACATCCCGCAGGGGGACAGCAGCCCCAGCATTCT. V is TRBV11-2 and J is TRBJ1-5, with 7 nucleotides matching TRBD1. Trimming cost V 5 bases and J 7 bases; bases outside gene matches: 14. CDR1 is SGHAT and CDR2 is FQNNGV in the germline V gene. The CDR3 consists of 16 residues.

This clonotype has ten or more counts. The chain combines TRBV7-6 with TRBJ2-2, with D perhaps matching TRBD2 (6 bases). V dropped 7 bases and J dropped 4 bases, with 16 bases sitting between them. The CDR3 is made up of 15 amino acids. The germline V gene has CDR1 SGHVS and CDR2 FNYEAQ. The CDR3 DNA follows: TGTGCCAGCACTCTGGGGACTCCACTCACCGGGGAGCTGTTTTTT. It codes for CASTLGTPLTGELFF.

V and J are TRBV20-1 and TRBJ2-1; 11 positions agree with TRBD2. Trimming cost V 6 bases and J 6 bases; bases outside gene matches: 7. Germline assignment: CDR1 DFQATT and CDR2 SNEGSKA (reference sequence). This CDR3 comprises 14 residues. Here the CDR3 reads CSAELAGEANEQFF. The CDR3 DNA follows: TGCAGTGCCGAACTAGCGGGAGAGGCCAATGAGCAGTTCTTC.

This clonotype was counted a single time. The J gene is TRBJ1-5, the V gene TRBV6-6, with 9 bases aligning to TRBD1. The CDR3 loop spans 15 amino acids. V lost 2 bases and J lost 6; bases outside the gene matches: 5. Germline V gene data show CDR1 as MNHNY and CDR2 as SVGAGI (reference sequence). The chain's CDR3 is CASSYQTGGGQPQHF. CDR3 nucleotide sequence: TGTGCCAGCAGTTACCAGACAGGGGGTGGTCAGCCCCAGCATTTT.

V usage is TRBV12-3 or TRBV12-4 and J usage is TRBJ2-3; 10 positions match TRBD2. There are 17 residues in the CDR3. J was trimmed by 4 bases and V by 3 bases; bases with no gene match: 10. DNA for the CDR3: TGTGCCAGCAGTTTTTCGGTCCTAGCGGGGGAATCAGATACGCAGTATTTT. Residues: CASSFSVLAGESDTQYF.